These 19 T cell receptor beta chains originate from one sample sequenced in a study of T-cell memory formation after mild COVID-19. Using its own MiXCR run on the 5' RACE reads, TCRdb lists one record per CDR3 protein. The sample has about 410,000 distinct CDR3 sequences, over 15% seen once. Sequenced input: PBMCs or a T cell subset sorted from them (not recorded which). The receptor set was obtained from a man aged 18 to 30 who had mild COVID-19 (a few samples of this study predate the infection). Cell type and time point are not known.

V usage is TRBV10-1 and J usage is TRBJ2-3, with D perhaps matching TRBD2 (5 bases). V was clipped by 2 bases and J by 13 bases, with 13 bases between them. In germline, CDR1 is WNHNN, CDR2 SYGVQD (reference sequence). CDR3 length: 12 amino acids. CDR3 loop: CASSETGSLEYF. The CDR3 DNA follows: TGCGCCAGCAGTGAGACGGGGTCCCTCGAGTATTTT.

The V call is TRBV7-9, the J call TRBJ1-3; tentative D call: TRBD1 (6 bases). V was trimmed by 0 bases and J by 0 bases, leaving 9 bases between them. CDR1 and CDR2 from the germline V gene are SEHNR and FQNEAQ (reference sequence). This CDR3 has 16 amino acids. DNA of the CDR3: TGTGCCAGCAGCTTAGCGCAGGGGCCCTCTGGAAACACCATATATTTT. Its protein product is CASSLAQGPSGNTIYF. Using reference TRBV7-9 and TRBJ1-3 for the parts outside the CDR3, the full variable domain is DTGVSQNPRHKITKRGQNVTFRCDPISEHNRLYWYRQTLGQGPEFLTYFQNEAQLEKSRLLSDRFSAERPKGSFSTLEIQRTEQGDSAMYLCASSLAQGPSGNTIYFGEGSWLTVV.

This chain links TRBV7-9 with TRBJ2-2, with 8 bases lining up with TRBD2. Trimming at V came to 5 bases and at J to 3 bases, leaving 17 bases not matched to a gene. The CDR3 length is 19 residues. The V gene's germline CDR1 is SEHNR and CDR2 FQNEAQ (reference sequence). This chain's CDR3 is CASSPYGGGPPAHTGELFF. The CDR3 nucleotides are TGTGCCAGCAGCCCCTACGGCGGGGGGCCGCCTGCTCACACCGGGGAGCTGTTTTTT.

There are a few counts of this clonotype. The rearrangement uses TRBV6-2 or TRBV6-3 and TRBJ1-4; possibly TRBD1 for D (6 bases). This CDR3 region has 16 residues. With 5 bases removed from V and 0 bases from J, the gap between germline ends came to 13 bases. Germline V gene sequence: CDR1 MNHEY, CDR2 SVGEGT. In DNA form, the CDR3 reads TGTGCCAGCAGTCAACGACAGGCCACAACTAATGAAAAACTGTTTTTT. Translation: CASSQRQATTNEKLFF.

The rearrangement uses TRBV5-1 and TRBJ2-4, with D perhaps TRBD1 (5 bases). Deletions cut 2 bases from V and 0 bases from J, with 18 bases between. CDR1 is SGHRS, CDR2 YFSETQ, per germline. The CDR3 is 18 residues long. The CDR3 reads CASSFGQGLSLAKNIQYF. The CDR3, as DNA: TGCGCCAGCAGCTTCGGCCAGGGATTATCCCTAGCCAAAAACATTCAGTACTTC.

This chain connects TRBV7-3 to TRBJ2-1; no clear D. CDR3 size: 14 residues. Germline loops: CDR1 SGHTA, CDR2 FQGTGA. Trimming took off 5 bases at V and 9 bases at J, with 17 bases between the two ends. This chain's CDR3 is CASSASGSLTEQFF. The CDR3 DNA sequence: TGTGCCAGCAGCGCTAGTGGCAGCCTGACTGAGCAGTTCTTC.

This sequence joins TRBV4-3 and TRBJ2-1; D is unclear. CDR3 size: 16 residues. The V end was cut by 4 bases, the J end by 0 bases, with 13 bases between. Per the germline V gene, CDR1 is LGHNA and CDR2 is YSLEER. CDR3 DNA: TGCGCCAGCAGCCGTCAGGTAGGAAGCTCCTACAATGAGCAGTTCTTC. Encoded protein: CASSRQVGSSYNEQFF.

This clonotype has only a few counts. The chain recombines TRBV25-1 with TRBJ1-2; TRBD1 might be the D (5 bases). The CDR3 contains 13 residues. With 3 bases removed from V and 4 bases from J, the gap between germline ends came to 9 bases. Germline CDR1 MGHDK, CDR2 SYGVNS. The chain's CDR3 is CASSDAGIYGYTF. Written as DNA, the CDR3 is TGTGCCAGCAGTGACGCAGGGATCTATGGCTACACCTTC.

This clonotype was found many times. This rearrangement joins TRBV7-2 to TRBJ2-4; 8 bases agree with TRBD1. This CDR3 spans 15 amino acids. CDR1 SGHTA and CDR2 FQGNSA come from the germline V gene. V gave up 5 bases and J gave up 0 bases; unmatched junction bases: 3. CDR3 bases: TGTGCCAGCAGCCGGACAGGGTTAGCCAAAAACATTCAGTACTTC. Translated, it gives CASSRTGLAKNIQYF.

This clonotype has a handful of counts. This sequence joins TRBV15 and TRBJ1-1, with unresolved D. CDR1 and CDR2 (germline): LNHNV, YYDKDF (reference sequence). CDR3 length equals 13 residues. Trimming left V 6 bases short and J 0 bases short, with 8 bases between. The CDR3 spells CATSSLLNTEAFF. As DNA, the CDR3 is TGTGCCACCAGTTCCCTCCTGAACACTGAAGCTTTCTTT.

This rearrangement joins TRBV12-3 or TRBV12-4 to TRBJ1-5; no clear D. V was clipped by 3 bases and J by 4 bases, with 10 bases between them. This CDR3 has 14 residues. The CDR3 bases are TGTGCCAGCAGTTTTCCCGCAGTGAATCAGCCCCAGCATTTT. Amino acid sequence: CASSFPAVNQPQHF.

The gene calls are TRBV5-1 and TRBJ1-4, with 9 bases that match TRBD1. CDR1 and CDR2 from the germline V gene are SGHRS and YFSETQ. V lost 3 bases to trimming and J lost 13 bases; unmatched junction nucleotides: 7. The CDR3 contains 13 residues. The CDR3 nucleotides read TGCGCCAGCAGCTCGGGACAGGGAAGCGGACTGTTTTTT. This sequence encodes CASSSGQGSGLFF. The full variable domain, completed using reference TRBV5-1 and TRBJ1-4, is KAGVTQTPRYLIKTRGQQVTLSCSPISGHRSVSWYQQTPGQGLQFLFEYFSETQRNKGNFPGRFSGRQFSNSRSEMNVSTLELGDSALYLCASSSGQGSGLFFGSGTQLSVL.

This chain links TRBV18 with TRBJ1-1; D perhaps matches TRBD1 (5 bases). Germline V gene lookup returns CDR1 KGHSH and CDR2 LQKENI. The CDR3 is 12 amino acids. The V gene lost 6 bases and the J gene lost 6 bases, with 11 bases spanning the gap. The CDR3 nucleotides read TGTGCCAGCTCGACGGGGGGGGCTGAAGCTTTCTTT. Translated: CASSTGGAEAFF. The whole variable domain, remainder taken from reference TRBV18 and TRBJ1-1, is NAGVMQNPRHLVRRRGQEARLRCSPMKGHSHVYWYRQLPEEGLKFMVYLQKENIIDESGMPKERFSAEFPKEGPSILRIQQVVRGDSAAYFCASSTGGAEAFFGQGTRLTVV.

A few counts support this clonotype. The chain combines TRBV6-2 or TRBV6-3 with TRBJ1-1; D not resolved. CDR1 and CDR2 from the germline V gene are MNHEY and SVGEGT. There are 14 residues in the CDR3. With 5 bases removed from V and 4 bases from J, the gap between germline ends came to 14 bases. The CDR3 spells CASSHRAPSTEAFF. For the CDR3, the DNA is TGTGCCAGCAGTCACCGGGCCCCGAGCACTGAAGCTTTCTTT.

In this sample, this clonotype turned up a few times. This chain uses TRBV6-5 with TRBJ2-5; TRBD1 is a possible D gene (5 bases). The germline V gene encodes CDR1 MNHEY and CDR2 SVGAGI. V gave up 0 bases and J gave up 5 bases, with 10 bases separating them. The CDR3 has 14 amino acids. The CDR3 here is CASSYSGARETQYF. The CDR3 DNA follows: TGTGCCAGCAGTTACTCTGGGGCCAGGGAGACCCAGTACTTC.

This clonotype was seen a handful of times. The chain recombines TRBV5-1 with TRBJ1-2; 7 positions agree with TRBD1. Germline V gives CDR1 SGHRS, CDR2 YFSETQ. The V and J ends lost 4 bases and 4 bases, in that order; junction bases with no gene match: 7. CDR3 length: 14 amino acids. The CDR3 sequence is CASSLGDSGYGYTF. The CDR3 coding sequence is TGCGCCAGCAGCCTGGGGGACAGCGGCTATGGCTACACCTTC.

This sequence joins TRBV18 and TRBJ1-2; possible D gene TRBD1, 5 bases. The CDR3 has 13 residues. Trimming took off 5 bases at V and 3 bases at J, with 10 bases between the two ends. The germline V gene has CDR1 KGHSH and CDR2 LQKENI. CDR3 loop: CASSEDSDYGYTF. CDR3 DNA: TGTGCCAGCTCAGAAGACAGCGACTATGGCTACACCTTC.

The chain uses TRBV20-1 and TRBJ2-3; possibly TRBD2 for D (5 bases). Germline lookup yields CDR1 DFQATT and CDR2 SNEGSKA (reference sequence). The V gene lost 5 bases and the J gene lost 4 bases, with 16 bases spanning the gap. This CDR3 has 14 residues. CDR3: CSAPSLGGADTQYF. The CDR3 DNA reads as TGCAGTGCTCCCTCGCTTGGAGGCGCAGATACGCAGTATTTT.

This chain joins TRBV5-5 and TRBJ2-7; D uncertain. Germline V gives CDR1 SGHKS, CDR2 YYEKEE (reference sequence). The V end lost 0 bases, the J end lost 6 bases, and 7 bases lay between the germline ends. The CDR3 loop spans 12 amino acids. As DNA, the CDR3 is TGTGCCAGCAGCTTGGCGATCGGCGAGCAGTACTTC. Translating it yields CASSLAIGEQYF.